This T cell receptor (beta chain) was recorded in a study of neurological immune-mediated disorders. Regarding time point: longitudinal time-point 3. From the 5' RACE reads, TCRdb called clonotypes with MiXCR, one entry per CDR3 protein. Of roughly 45,000 distinct CDR3 sequences listed, approximately 15% were seen once; the top ten hold around 10%. With 3 bases clipped from V and 4 bases from J, the junction kept 11 bases outside the gene matches. Germline values: CDR1 SEHNR, CDR2 FQNEAQ (reference sequence). The CDR3 totals 17 residues. This clonotype was seen at least ten times. This sequence was found in a man aged 30 to 45 in good health. The sequenced sample consisted of PBMCs. The J gene is TRBJ1-2, the V gene TRBV7-9, with 10 bases lining up with TRBD1. The CDR3 here is CASSFPRGTGDAYGYTF. The CDR3 DNA sequence: TGTGCCAGCAGCTTTCCCAGGGGGACAGGGGATGCCTATGGCTACACCTTC.